This T cell receptor beta chain comes out of a study of control samples from healthy donors and cancer patients. Sequencing was performed with immunoSEQ multiplex PCR; in TCRdb, only in-frame clones are kept and a portion is missing. The sample has 250,000 to 300,000 clones, roughly 82% seen once. This CDR3 has 14 residues. The V end lost 3 bases, the J end lost 8 bases, and 13 bases lay between the germline ends. Germline assignment: CDR1 LGHDT and CDR2 YNNKEL (reference sequence). This TCR derives from an older woman with lung cancer. The rearrangement links TRBV3-1 (or the pseudogene TRBV3-2) to TRBJ1-4; D is perhaps TRBD1 (6 bases). The sequenced sample consisted of PBMCs. The CDR3 bases are TGTGCCAGCAGCCACAGGGGTTCCGGGGAAAAACTGTTTTTT. Residues: CASSHRGSGEKLFF.